The following is a T cell receptor (beta chain) sequence with its context. The TCRbeta library was prepared with unique molecular identifiers. TCRdb called the PCR reads again in MiXCR, with one record for every CDR3 protein. The sample has about 640,000 distinct CDR3 sequences; over 15% are singletons. Germline trimming cut 4 bases from V and 4 bases from J; bases unmatched to any gene: 1. There are 14 residues in the CDR3. The V gene's germline CDR1 is DFQATT and CDR2 SNEGSKA (reference sequence). This record comes from a study of T-cell reconstitution after alpha-beta-depleted transplantation in children.

This TCR was recovered from a human donor who donated a stem cell graft to a child with acute myeloid leukemia. The chain recombines TRBV20-1 with TRBJ2-3, with TRBD2 matching over 14 bases. The specimen was PBMCs from the stem cell graft donor, collected from the stem cell graft. CDR3 loop: CSAKTSGGADTQYF. Here the CDR3 DNA reads TGCAGTGCTAAGACTAGCGGGGGGGCAGATACGCAGTATTTT.